This T cell receptor (beta chain) originates from a study of T cell responses to AZD1222 COVID-19 vaccine. Notes on this clone: Antigen: not known.

TCRdb keeps only in-frame clones here, not all; method: immunoSEQ multiplex PCR. This sample has 95,000 to 150,000 clones; 80% to 90% occur once, and the top ten carry approximately 3.4%. Study observations and caveats: Spike-specific TCR repertoires showed rising breadth and depth after two AZD1222 doses.

Germline V gene data show CDR1 as LNHDA and CDR2 as SQIVND (reference sequence). Trimming pared 9 bases from V and 0 bases from J, leaving 15 bases between. This CDR3 spans 15 amino acids. The material was peripheral blood, obtained on day 0 of AZD1222 vaccination. The TCR sequence derives from an adult in good health. The rearrangement joins TRBV19 to TRBJ1-3; D ambiguous. The CDR3 sequence is CASRETKSSGNTIYF. CDR3 DNA: TGTGCCAGCCGTGAAACTAAGAGCTCTGGAAACACCATATATTTT.